The source of this T cell receptor (beta chain) is a study of blood T cells in healthy people across ages. Across the whole study: Researchers report that template switching captured about one barcoded beta molecule per two T cells. Study-wide findings and caveats: Possibly confounding the expanded clonotype changes was the fact that donor CMV status was unknown. Reliance upon unsorted PBMCs precluded definitive naive versus antigen-experienced comparison.

With a J-beta primer mix and a sample-barcoded 5' primer, a second PCR ran roughly 7 to 11 cycles. Each TCR beta cDNA got a 12-nucleotide random molecular identifier. TCRdb reanalysed the 5' RACE reads using MiXCR and keeps one entry per CDR3 protein. This table has over 1,500,000 distinct CDR3 sequences, about two fifths appearing once. In its sample, this clonotype was seen many times. No antigen is known for it. Germline CDR1 is LGHNA and CDR2 is YSLEER. The CDR3 length is 15 residues. The V and J ends lost 2 bases and 7 bases respectively, with 15 bases between them. The J gene is TRBJ2-1, the V gene TRBV4-3; a weak D match, TRBD2 (5 bases). Sequenced input: blood. The TCR comes from a human donor in good health. CDR3 in DNA: TGCGCCAGCAGCCAAAATAACGGGGTCAGAAATGAGCAGTTCTTC. This sequence encodes CASSQNNGVRNEQFF.